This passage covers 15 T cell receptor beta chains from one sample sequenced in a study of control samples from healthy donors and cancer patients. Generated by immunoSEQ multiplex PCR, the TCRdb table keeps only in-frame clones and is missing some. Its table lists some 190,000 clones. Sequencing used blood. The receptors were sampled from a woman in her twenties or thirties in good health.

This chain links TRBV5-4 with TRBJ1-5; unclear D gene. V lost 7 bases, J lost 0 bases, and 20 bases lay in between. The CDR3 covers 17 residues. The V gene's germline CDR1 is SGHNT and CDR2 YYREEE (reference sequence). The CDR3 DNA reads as TGTGCCAGCCCCGGCGCAGATTCGGGGTTTAGCAATCAGCCCCAGCATTTT. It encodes CASPGADSGFSNQPQHF.

CDR3 nucleotides: TGCGCCAGCACTCCCGAATCGGCGGGCACTGAAGCTTTCTTT. Translated: CASTPESAGTEAFF. The J gene is TRBJ1-1, the V gene TRBV5-1; unclear D gene. The germline V gene encodes CDR1 SGHRS and CDR2 YFSETQ. The CDR3 length is 14 residues. V was trimmed by 6 bases and J by 4 bases, leaving 16 bases between them.

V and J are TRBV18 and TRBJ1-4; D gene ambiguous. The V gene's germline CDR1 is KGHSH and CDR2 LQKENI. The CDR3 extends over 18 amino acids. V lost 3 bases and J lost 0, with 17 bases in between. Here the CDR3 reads CASSPKAPHLATNEKLFF. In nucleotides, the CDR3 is TGTGCCAGCTCACCTAAGGCCCCCCACTTGGCAACTAATGAAAAACTGTTTTTT.

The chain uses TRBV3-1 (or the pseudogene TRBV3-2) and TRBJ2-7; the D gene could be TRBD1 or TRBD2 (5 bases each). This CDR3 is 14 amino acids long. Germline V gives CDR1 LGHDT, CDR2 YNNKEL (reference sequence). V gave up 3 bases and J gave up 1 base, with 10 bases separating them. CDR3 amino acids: CASSQGPLSYEQYF. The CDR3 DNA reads TGTGCCAGCAGCCAGGGACCGCTGTCCTACGAGCAGTACTTC.

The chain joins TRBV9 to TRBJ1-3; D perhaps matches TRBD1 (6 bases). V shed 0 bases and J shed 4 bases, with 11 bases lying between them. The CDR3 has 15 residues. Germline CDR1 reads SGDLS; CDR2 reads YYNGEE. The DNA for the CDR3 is TGTGCCAGCAGCGTAGGGGGGGCAACGGGAAACACCATATATTTT. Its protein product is CASSVGGATGNTIYF.

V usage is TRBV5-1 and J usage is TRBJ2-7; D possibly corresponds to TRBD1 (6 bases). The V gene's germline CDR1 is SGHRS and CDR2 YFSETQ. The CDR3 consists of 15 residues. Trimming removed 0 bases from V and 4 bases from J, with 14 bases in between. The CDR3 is CASSLVAGEGYEQYF. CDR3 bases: TGCGCCAGCAGCTTGGTGGCAGGGGAAGGATACGAGCAGTACTTC.

CDR3: CASSLTAQTGSITDTQYF. CDR3 nucleotide sequence: TGTGCCAGCAGTTTAACGGCTCAGACAGGCTCCATCACAGATACGCAGTATTTT. This sequence joins TRBV28 and TRBJ2-3, with a tentative D call TRBD1 (6 bases). Looked up from germline, CDR1 is MDHEN and CDR2 is SYDVKM. The CDR3 consists of 18 residues. V was cut by 2 bases and J by 2 bases, with 20 bases left in between. Combining the CDR3 with reference TRBV28 and TRBJ2-3 gives the whole variable domain DVKVTQSSRYLVKRTGEKVFLECVQDMDHENMFWYRQDPGLGLRLIYFSYDVKMKEKGDIPEGYSVSREKKERFSLILESASTNQTSMYLCASSLTAQTGSITDTQYFGPGTRLTVL.

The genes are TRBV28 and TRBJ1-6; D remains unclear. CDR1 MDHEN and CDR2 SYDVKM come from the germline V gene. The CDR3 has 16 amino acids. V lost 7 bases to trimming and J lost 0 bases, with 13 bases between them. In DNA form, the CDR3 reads TGTGCCAGCACCACGTCTTACAGCTCCTATAATTCACCCCTCCACTTT. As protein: CASTTSYSSYNSPLHF.

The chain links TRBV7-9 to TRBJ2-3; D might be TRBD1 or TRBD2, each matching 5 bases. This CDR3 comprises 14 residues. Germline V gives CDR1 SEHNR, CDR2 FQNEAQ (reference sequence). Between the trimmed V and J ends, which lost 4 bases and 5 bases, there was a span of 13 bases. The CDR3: CASSSPGTGDTQYF. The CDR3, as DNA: TGTGCCAGCAGCTCCCCGGGGACCGGAGATACGCAGTATTTT.

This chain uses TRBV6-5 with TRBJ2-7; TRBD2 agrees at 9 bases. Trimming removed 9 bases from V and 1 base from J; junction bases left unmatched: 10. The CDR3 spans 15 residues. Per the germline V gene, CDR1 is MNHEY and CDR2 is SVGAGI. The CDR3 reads CASLAVAGASYEQYF. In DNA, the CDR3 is TGTGCCAGTTTGGCCGTAGCGGGGGCTTCCTACGAGCAGTACTTC.

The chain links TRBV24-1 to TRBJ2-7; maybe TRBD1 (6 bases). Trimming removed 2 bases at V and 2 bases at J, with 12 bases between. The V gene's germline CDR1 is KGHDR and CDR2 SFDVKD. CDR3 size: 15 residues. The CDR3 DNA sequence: TGTGCCACCAGTGATTCGACGACAGGTACCTACGAGCAGTACTTC. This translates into CATSDSTTGTYEQYF.

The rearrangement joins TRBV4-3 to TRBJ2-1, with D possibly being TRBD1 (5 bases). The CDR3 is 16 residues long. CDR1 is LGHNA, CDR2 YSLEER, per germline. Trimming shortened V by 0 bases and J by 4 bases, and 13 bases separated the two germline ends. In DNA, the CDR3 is TGCGCCAGCAGCCAAGATAGAAGGGGCTATTACAATGAGCAGTTCTTC. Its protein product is CASSQDRRGYYNEQFF.

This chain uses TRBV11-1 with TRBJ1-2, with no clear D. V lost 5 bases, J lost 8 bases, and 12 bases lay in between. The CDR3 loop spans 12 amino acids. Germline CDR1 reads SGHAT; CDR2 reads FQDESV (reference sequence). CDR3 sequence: CASSPPFNGYTF. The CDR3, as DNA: TGTGCCAGCAGCCCCCCCTTTAACGGCTACACCTTC.

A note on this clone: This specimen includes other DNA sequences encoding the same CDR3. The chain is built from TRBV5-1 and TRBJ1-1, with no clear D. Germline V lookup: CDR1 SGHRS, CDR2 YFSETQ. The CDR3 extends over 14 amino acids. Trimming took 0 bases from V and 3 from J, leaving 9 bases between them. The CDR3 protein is CASSLAGGYTEAFF. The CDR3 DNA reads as TGCGCCAGCAGCTTGGCGGGTGGATACACTGAAGCTTTCTTT. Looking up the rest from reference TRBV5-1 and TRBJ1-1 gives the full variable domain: KAGVTQTPRYLIKTRGQQVTLSCSPISGHRSVSWYQQTPGQGLQFLFEYFSETQRNKGNFPGRFSGRQFSNSRSEMNVSTLELGDSALYLCASSLAGGYTEAFFGQGTRLTVV.

The CDR3 nucleotides read TGTGCCAGCTCCTCCTTCGGTGTCTGGTACTTC. The encoded protein is CASSSFGVWYF. The chain couples TRBV28 to TRBJ2-5; D gene uncertain. V lost 8 bases, J lost 13 bases, and 17 bases lay in between. CDR3 size: 11 residues. Germline V gene lookup returns CDR1 MDHEN and CDR2 SYDVKM.